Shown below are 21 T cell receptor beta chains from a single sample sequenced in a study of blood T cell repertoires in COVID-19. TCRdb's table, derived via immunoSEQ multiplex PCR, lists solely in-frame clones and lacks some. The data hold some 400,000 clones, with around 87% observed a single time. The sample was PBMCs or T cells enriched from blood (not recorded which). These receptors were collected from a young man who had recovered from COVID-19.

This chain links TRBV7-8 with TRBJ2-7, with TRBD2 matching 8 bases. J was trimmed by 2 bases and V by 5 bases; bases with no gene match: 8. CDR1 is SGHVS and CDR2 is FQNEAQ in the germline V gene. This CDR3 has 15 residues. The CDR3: CASSTREGPTYEQYF. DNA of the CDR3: TGTGCCAGCAGCACCCGGGAGGGGCCGACCTACGAGCAGTACTTC.

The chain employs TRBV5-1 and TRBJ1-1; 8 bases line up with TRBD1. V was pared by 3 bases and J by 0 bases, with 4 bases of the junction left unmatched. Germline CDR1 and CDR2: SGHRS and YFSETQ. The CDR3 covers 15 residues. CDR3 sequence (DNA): TGCGCCAGCAGCTCAGGGGGCCGAGTGAACACTGAAGCTTTCTTT. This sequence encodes CASSSGGRVNTEAFF.

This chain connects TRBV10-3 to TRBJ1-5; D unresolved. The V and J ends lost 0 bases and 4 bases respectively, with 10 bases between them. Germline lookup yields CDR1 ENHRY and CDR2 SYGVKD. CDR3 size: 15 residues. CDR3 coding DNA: TGTGCCATCAGTGAGTCGAGGCGGGAGAATCAGCCCCAGCATTTT. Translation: CAISESRRENQPQHF.

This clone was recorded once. CDR3 coding DNA: TGTGCCAGCAGCGTGTCTAGCGACACAGATACGCAGTATTTT. It translates to CASSVSSDTDTQYF. The V call is TRBV9, the J call TRBJ2-3; perhaps TRBD2 as D (6 bases). V lost 2 bases and J 2 bases, leaving 9 bases between the germline ends. Looked up from germline, CDR1 is SGDLS and CDR2 is YYNGEE. CDR3 length: 14 amino acids.

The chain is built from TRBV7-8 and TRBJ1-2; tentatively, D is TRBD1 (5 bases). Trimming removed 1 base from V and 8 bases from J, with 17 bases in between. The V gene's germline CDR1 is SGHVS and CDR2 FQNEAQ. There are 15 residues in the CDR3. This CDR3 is CASSLGGAGTRGYTF. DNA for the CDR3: TGTGCCAGCAGCTTAGGAGGTGCAGGGACTCGCGGCTACACCTTC.

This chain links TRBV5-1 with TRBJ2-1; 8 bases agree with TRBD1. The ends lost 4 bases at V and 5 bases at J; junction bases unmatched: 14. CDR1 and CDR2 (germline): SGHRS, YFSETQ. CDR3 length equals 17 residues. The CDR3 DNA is TGCGCCAGCAGCGCCAACATTCAGGGGGCCGGGGACAATGAGCAGTTCTTC. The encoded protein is CASSANIQGAGDNEQFF.

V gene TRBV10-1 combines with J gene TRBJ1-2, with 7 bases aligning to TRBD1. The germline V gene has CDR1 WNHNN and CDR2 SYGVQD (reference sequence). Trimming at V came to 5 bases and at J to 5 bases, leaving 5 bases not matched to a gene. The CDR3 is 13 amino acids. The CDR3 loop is CASSPAGGYGYTF. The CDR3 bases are TGCGCCAGCAGTCCCGCAGGGGGTTATGGCTACACCTTC.

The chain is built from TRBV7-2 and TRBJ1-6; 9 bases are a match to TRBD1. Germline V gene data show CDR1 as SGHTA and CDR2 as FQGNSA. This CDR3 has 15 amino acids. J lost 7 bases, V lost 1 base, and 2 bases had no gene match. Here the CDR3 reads CASSLVGTGNSPLHF. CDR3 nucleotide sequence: TGTGCCAGCAGCTTAGTCGGGACAGGGAATTCACCCCTCCACTTT.

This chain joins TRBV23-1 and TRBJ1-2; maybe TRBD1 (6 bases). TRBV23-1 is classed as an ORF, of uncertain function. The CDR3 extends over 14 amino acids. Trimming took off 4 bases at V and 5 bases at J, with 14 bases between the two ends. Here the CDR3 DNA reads TGCGCCAGCAGTCGATTAGACAGGCCATATGGCTACACCTTC. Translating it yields CASSRLDRPYGYTF.

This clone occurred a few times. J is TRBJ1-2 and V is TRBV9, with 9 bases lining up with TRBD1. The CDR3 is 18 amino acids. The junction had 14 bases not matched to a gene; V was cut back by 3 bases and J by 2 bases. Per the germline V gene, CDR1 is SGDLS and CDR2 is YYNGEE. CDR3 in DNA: TGTGCCAGCAGCGGATGGACAGGGGATTTCCGAAGGAACTATGGCTACACCTTC. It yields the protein CASSGWTGDFRRNYGYTF.

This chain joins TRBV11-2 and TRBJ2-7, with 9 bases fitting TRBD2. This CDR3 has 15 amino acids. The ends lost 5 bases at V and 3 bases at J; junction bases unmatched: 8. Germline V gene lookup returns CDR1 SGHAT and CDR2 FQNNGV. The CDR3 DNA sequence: TGTGCCAGCAGCATCAGTAGCGGGGGAAACTACGAGCAGTACTTC. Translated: CASSISSGGNYEQYF.

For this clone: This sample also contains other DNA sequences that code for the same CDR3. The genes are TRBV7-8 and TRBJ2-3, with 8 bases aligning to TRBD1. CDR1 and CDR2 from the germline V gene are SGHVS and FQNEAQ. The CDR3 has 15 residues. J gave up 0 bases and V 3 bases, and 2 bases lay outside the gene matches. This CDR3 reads CASSLRTGSTDTQYF. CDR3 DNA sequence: TGTGCCAGCAGCTTGCGGACAGGGAGCACAGATACGCAGTATTTT. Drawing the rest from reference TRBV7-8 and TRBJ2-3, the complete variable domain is GAGVSQSPRYKVAKRGQDVALRCDPISGHVSLFWYQQALGQGPEFLTYFQNEAQLDKSGLPSDRFFAERPEGSVSTLKIQRTQQEDSAVYLCASSLRTGSTDTQYFGPGTRLTVL.

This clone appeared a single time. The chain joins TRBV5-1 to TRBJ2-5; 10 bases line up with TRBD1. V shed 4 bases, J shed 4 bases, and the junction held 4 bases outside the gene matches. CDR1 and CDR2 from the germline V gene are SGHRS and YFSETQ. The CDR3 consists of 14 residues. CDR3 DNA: TGCGCCAGCAGCACAGGGACAGGGGCAGAGACCCAGTACTTC. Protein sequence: CASSTGTGAETQYF.

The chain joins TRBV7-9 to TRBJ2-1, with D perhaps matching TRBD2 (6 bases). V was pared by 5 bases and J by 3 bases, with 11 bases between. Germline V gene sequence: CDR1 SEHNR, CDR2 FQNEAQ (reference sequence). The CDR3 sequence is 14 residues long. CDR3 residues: CASSPRDFYNEQFF. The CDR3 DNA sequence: TGTGCCAGCAGCCCCAGGGACTTCTACAATGAGCAGTTCTTC.

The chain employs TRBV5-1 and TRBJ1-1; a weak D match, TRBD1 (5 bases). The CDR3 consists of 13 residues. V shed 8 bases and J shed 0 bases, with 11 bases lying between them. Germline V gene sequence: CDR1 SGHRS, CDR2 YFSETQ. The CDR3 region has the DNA TGCGCCAGTCAGACAGCTATGAACACTGAAGCTTTCTTT. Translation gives CASQTAMNTEAFF.

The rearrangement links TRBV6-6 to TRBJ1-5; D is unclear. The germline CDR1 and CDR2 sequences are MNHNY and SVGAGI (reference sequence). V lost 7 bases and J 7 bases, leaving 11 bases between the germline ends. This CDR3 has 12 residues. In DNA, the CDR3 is TGTGCCAGCAATCCCAGTCACCAGCCCCAGCATTTT. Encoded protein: CASNPSHQPQHF.

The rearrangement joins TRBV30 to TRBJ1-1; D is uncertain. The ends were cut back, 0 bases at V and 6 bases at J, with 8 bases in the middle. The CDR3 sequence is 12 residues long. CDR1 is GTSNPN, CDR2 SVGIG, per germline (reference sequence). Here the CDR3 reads CAWSVLIAEAFF. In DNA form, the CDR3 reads TGTGCCTGGAGTGTACTGATCGCTGAAGCTTTCTTT.

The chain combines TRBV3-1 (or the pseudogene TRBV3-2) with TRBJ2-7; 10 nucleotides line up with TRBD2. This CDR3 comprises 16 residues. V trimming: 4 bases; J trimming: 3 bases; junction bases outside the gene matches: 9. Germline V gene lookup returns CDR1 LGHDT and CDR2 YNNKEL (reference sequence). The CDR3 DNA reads TGTGCCAGCAGCCCAAAGTATTCTAGCGGGGGCTACGAGCAGTACTTC. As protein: CASSPKYSSGGYEQYF.

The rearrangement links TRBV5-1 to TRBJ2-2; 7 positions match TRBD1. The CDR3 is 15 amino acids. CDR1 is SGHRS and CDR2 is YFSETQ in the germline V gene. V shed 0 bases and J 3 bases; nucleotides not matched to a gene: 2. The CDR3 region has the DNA TGCGCCAGCAGCTTGGTCCAGGGGGACACCGGGGAGCTGTTTTTT. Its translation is CASSLVQGDTGELFF.

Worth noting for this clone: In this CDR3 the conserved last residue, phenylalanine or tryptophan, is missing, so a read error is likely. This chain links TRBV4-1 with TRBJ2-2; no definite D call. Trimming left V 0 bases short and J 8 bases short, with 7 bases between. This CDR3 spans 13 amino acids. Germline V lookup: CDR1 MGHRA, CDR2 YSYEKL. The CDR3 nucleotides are TGCGCCAGCAGCCAAGATCGGGCAGGGGAGCTGTTTTGT. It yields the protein CASSQDRAGELFC.

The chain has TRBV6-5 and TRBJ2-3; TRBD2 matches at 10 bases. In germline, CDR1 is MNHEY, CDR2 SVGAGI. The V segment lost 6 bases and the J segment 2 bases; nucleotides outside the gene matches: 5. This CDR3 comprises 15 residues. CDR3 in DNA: TGTGCCAGCAGCCCCGGACTAGCGGCCACAGATACGCAGTATTTT. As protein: CASSPGLAATDTQYF.